What follows describes a single TCR beta chain. The sample originates from a study of blood T cell repertoires in COVID-19. Turning to the study itself: Samples taken during acute and convalescent COVID-19 were collected in the United States, Italy and Spain. T cells, B-cell-depleted T cells, or PBMCs provided the cDNA or gDNA that served as material.

Germline-derived CDR1 and CDR2 are SGHRS and YFSETQ. The CDR3 length is 14 residues. V gave up 4 bases and J gave up 5 bases, with 12 bases separating them. In the original workflow: Estimation of nucleated cell counts was performed using reference gene primer amplification. Measured with immunoSEQ multiplex PCR; TCRdb has only the in-frame clones, and not every one. V and J calls plus clone size are reproduced from that table; the DNA served to infer D and trimming. The profile shows roughly 150,000 clones, approximately 82% of them singletons. The sequenced sample consisted of peripheral blood. The V call is TRBV5-1, the J call TRBJ1-4, with D perhaps matching TRBD1 (5 bases). This sequence originates from a woman aged 65 to 85 who had recovered from COVID-19. The CDR3 coding sequence is TGCGCCAGCAGCCCTGGGGCAGCCAATGAAAAACTGTTTTTT. Translation gives CASSPGAANEKLFF.